This T cell receptor beta chain is drawn from a study of blood T cell repertoires in COVID-19 (dated by TCRdb to the early 2020s). General notes on the study: Samples from collaborators originated in the United States, Italy and Spain and spanned both the acute and convalescent phases of COVID-19. The material from the prospective study consisted of cDNA or gDNA derived from T cells, B-cell-depleted T cells, or PBMCs. Subjects who had been exposed to COVID-19, were actively infected with it, or had recovered from it provided the deeply sampled blood TCRbeta repertoires that made up the dataset. The repertoires were made available in a free public database intended to serve as a resource for research on the immune response to SARS-CoV-2. The samples were drawn from the first 160 participants of the ongoing ImmuneRACE study and from 1,200 or so subjects provided by 6 global collaborators. Nearly every sample came with metadata listing a de-identified subject ID, COVID-19 status, age in years and sex. Where available, HLA class I and class II types were taken from metadata supplied by the sample provider and were not determined by assay-based typing. Summary of the overall study and its limitations: How much clinical and demographic metadata was included differed by source and by participant, and the metadata was provided uncurated.

Turning to this clone: It lacks a known antigen. No much larger clonotype is one base removed from it; base qualities were not supplied.

Enrolling through a virtual design, the prospective study's participants ranged in age from roughly 18 to 89 years and lived across 24 United States geographic areas. In the prospective study, cohorts were assigned on the basis of participant-reported clinical history obtained from a screening survey and a study questionnaire. Recovered participants in ImmuneRACE Cohort 3 were defined by two consecutive negative NP/OP PCR tests, clearance by a healthcare professional, or resolution of symptoms. In the prospective study, mobile phlebotomists collected whole blood, serum and a nasopharyngeal or oropharyngeal swab from each participant. Participants in the prospective study had the option to provide additional blood draws and questionnaires over a roughly two-month period. Blood samples from the prospective study were shipped frozen or at room temperature prior to DNA extraction. From a lookup of the germline V gene (reference sequence), CDR1 and CDR2 are DFQATT and SNEGSKA. The V end gives up 3 bases and the J end 4 bases, leaving 6 bases in the junction not matched to a gene. The CDR3, from cysteine to phenylalanine, totals 13 residues. Just the 39-base CDR3 DNA is kept, in frame starting at base 1.

TCRbeta CDR3 regions were amplified from genomic DNA by means of the immunoSEQ Assay, a bias-controlled multiplex PCR. The study's processing was this. Nucleated cell counts per sample were estimated from amplification of reference gene primers within the assay. Sequence reads were collapsed and filtered to measure the absolute abundance of every unique TCRbeta CDR3 rearrangement. For each sample, productive Simpson clonality was calculated as the square root of Simpson's diversity index across productive rearrangements. TCRdb took over this immuneACCESS table, retaining in-frame rearrangements with V and J assigned. Such tables are incomplete; in checked studies, under half of the missing clones stem from an unresolved V gene, and the remainder is unexplained. Clonal size and the V and J genes are those of that table, whereas D and trimming came from the DNA. Counted in this sample were around 170,000 clones; roughly 83% of them appeared once. The leading ten clones occupy more than 7.5% of the sample.

The V and J genes are TRBV20-1 and TRBJ2-7; TRBD2 fits 7 bases in the junction. This clonotype originated in a woman aged 30 to 39 who had recovered from COVID-19. The sequenced sample consisted of PBMCs or T cells enriched from blood (not recorded which). The sequenced DNA is TGCAGTGCTAGTGGGAGGGGAGAATACGAGCAGTACTTC. Protein translation: CSASGRGEYEQYF.